The sequence of this TCR beta chain was determined in a study of CDR3 diversity in severe acne (dated by TCRdb to the late 2010s). V lost 1 base and J lost 6 bases; the stretch between them is 11 bases long. The CDR3, cysteine through phenylalanine, is 14 amino acids long. Only the CDR3 DNA stays, 42 bases, in frame from base 1. According to the germline V gene, CDR1 reads KGHDR and CDR2 reads SFDVKD. About this clonotype itself: Its specific antigen is unknown. Per-base qualities were not stored, and no clone one base away is much larger.

The library was obtained by PCR. TCRdb lists the instrument as Illumina HiSeq 2000. TCRdb ran its own pipeline on the public reads, namely fastp trimming at Q25 and MiXCR clone calling, and kept in-frame beta chains. Each CDR3 protein gets just one entry, which takes the most common genes and DNA from the rows behind it. Here the sample has about 93,000 distinct CDR3 sequences; about half occur a single time. Of the sample, about 9.5% falls within the top ten clones. The receptor's source is a male donor in good health, serving as a control. The sequence links TRBV24-1 to TRBJ1-2, and TRBD1 may be the D gene, going by 5 matching bases. The specimen was blood. The sequence in DNA is TGTGCCACCAGTGATTTAGGGGCCCCAGATGGCTACACCTTC. It specifies CATSDLGAPDGYTF.